These 5 T cell receptor beta chains share one sample of origin, sequenced in a study of cytomegalovirus exposure and HLA in healthy donors. The data were produced by immunoSEQ multiplex PCR, yet TCRdb's version contains in-frame clones alone and is incomplete. The sample includes around 70,000 clones, nearly 95% of them seen just once. Material for sequencing was PBMCs. All receptors derive from a man between 18 and 29 years old in good health and CMV-seropositive.

This chain links TRBV30 with TRBJ2-5; TRBD1 aligns across 8 bases. The CDR3 runs 15 residues. J lost 5 bases, V lost 1 base, and 9 bases had no gene match. From germline, CDR1 is GTSNPN and CDR2 SVGIG (reference sequence). CDR3 sequence (DNA): TGTGCCTGGAGTGGAGGCAGGGGGCGCGGGGAGACCCAGTACTTC. Encoded protein: CAWSGGRGRGETQYF.

The chain joins TRBV27 to TRBJ1-4, with 7 bases matching TRBD1. Unmatched junction bases numbered 2, after V lost 4 bases and J lost 0 bases. Germline lookup yields CDR1 MNHEY and CDR2 SMNVEV (reference sequence). This CDR3 is built from 15 residues. The CDR3 region is CASSSTGATNEKLFF. In nucleotides, the CDR3 is TGTGCCAGCAGTTCAACAGGGGCAACTAATGAAAAACTGTTTTTT.

The chain joins TRBV5-5 to TRBJ1-4; D perhaps matches TRBD1 (5 bases). This CDR3 region has 16 residues. Per germline, CDR1 SGHKS and CDR2 YYEKEE (reference sequence). The V and J ends lost 4 bases and 8 bases respectively, with 21 bases between them. The CDR3, as DNA: TGTGCCAGCAGCCCGTACATTGGAGGGGTTGGAGAAAAACTGTTTTTT. It specifies CASSPYIGGVGEKLFF.

The rearrangement links TRBV13 to TRBJ2-7; 9 bases align to TRBD2. CDR1 and CDR2 (germline): PRHDT, FYEKMQ (reference sequence). The CDR3 is made up of 14 amino acids. With 5 bases clipped from V and 6 bases from J, the junction kept 8 bases outside the gene matches. The DNA of the CDR3 is TGTGCCAGCAGCCCATCGGGACTAGCACGCGAGCAGTACTTC. Protein sequence: CASSPSGLAREQYF.

The chain uses TRBV28 and TRBJ2-1; TRBD2 matches at 7 bases. This CDR3 comprises 15 residues. Germline assignment: CDR1 MDHEN and CDR2 SYDVKM. The V and J ends lost 2 bases and 4 bases, in that order; junction bases with no gene match: 5. The CDR3 here is CASSLAGVRYNEQFF. The DNA for the CDR3 is TGTGCCAGCAGTTTAGCGGGAGTAAGATACAATGAGCAGTTCTTC.